This TCR beta chain was found in a study of regulatory T cells in long-lasting Graves disease. Concerning this clonotype: The antigen is not known.

For TCR beta, libraries came from iRepertoire HTBI primers and Arm-PCR of CDR3 regions. TCRdb reprocessed the multiplex PCR reads with MiXCR, giving one entry per CDR3 protein. Here the sample spans about 440,000 distinct CDR3 sequences, about 16% being singletons. As for time point: newly diagnosed GD, antithyroid drugs for less than 3 months. PBMCs provided the RNA from which the TCR library was made. Germline-derived CDR1 and CDR2 are ENHRY and SYGVKD. The CDR3 consists of 13 residues. V was cut by 10 bases and J by 1 base, with 14 bases left in between. Overall study results and limits: Between persistent patients, around 2,900 public clonotypes were shared, exceeding the 900 to 1,000 shared between new patients. TRBV28 was favored in persistent disease, as were TRBJ1-2 and TRBJ2-5.

The same specimen was also included in a second study, on T cells in Graves' hyperthyroidism and ophthalmopathy.

The sequences come from peripheral blood mononuclear cells (PBMCs), collected at new diagnosis, from a patient treated with antithyroid drugs. The gene calls are TRBV10-3 and TRBJ2-7, with D possibly TRBD2 on 6 matching bases. The sequence was obtained from a woman in her twenties or thirties with Graves disease. This CDR3 reads CATQAGGSYEQYF. The CDR3 nucleotides read TGTGCCACCCAAGCCGGGGGATCCTACGAGCAGTACTTC.